A selection of T cell receptor beta chains follows, all from one sample in a study of blood T cells in healthy people across ages. TCRdb re-derived calls from the 5' RACE reads in MiXCR, one entry per CDR3 protein. The sample includes roughly 2 million distinct CDR3 sequences, roughly 52% seen only once; the top ten take 2.1%. What was sequenced was blood. These receptors were obtained from a woman aged 40 to 49 in good health. CDR3s include the opening cysteine and the closing phenylalanine or tryptophan. The D gene is left open where the match is weak. A clone size is listed for some rows: how often the clone was seen (once, few, many), or a class if it is expanded.

cdr3_nt,cdr3_aa,clone_size,d_call,j_call,v_call,cdr3_length
TGCGCCAGCAGCTTGGACGGGACAGGGATCCCAAGGGGCACAGATACGCAGTATTTT,CASSLDGTGIPRGTDTQYF,-,TRBD1,TRBJ2-3,TRBV5-1,19
TGCGCCAGCAGCCAGTCGACAGGGGGTTCCACAGATACGCAGTATTTT,CASSQSTGGSTDTQYF,-,TRBD1,TRBJ2-3,TRBV4-3,16
TGTGCCAGCAGTTCCCCCGGGACAGGGGTCTATGGCTGCACCTTC,CASSSPGTGVYGCTF,-,TRBD1,TRBJ1-2,TRBV6-5,15
TGTGCCAGCAGCTCCTTACTGACAGAGGCGAACTATGGCTACACCTTC,CASSSLLTEANYGYTF,few,-,TRBJ1-2,TRBV7-9,16
TGTGCCAGCAGCCACACCGGGACAGGGTATGGCTACACCTTC,CASSHTGTGYGYTF,-,TRBD1,TRBJ1-2,TRBV3-1,14
TGTGCCAGCAGTTTCACCTTAAATCAGCCCCAGCATTTT,CASSFTLNQPQHF,-,-,TRBJ1-5,TRBV28,13
TGTGCCATCAGTTTACGCAGGGACGAGCAGTACTTC,CAISLRRDEQYF,-,-,TRBJ2-7,TRBV28,12
TGCGCCAGCAGCCGTATTTGGGGCAACACAGATACGCAGTATTTT,CASSRIWGNTDTQYF,few,-,TRBJ2-3,TRBV4-1,15
TGTGCCAGCAGCGCCAACACTGCGACTAGATCAGATACGCAGTATTTT,CASSANTATRSDTQYF,once,-,TRBJ2-3,TRBV9,16
TGTGCCAGCAGCCAATCAGTCAGCGGGGGAACCAAAAACATTCAGTACTTC,CASSQSVSGGTKNIQYF,-,TRBD2,TRBJ2-4,TRBV4-2,17
TGCAGTGCTAGAGATCAAGAGACTAGCGGGGGTACGGAGACCCAGTACTTC,CSARDQETSGGTETQYF,-,TRBD2,TRBJ2-5,TRBV20-1,17
TGTGCCATCCAGACAGAGATGCAAGAGACCCAGTACTTC,CAIQTEMQETQYF,many,-,TRBJ2-5,TRBV10-3,13
TGTGCCAGCAGCTCGATAGAAATAGCGGCTAGCACAGATACGCAGTATTTT,CASSSIEIAASTDTQYF,-,-,TRBJ2-3,TRBV7-2,17
TGTGCCAGCAGTTCCCTGACAGGGAGCTATGGCTACACCTTC,CASSSLTGSYGYTF,-,TRBD1,TRBJ1-2,TRBV27,14
TGTGCCAGCAGCGTAGGGGACCCAACCACCACAGATACGCAGTATTTT,CASSVGDPTTTDTQYF,-,-,TRBJ2-3,TRBV9,16
TGCGCCAGCAGCCGACAGGGTGGCGATTCACCCCTCCACTTT,CASSRQGGDSPLHF,many,TRBD1,TRBJ1-6,TRBV5-1,14
TGCAGCGTCAAGTCGGGACTAGCTGGAGAGACCCAGTACTTC,CSVKSGLAGETQYF,-,TRBD2,TRBJ2-5,TRBV29-1,14
TGTGCCAGCAGCCCGTTGGGAACTAACTATGGCTACACCTTC,CASSPLGTNYGYTF,-,-,TRBJ1-2,TRBV3-1,14
TGCAGTGCTTTCCGGGACCGCTACGAGCAGTACTTC,CSAFRDRYEQYF,-,-,TRBJ2-7,TRBV20-1,12
TGCAGCGTTGAAGGGGGGCAGGGGTCGAACATTCAGTACTTC,CSVEGGQGSNIQYF,-,-,TRBJ2-4,TRBV29-1,14
TGTGCCAGCAGCTTATACGGACGGCCCAATCAGCCCCAGCATTTT,CASSLYGRPNQPQHF,-,-,TRBJ1-5,TRBV7-2,15
TGTGCCAGCAGCCCCCAACCCAGGGGTGAGGATGGCTACACCTTC,CASSPQPRGEDGYTF,few,-,TRBJ1-2,TRBV9,15
TGCAGTGCTCAGCAGGGGGCTGGCTACGAGCAGTACTTC,CSAQQGAGYEQYF,-,TRBD1,TRBJ2-7,TRBV20-1,13
TGTGCCAGCAGCTTACGGACAGGGACCTATAATTCACCCCTCCACTTT,CASSLRTGTYNSPLHF,-,TRBD1,TRBJ1-6,TRBV7-8,16
TGCAGTGCAACGGGACTAGCGGACAACACAGATACGCAGTATTTT,CSATGLADNTDTQYF,-,TRBD2,TRBJ2-3,TRBV20-1,15
TGTGCCAGCAGTCAGGGGGCGCAAAGCAATGAGCAGTTCTTC,CASSQGAQSNEQFF,few,TRBD1,TRBJ2-1,TRBV6-1,14
TGTGCCAGCAGCGTAGTAGGACAGGGTTGGGGAGATACGCAGTATTTT,CASSVVGQGWGDTQYF,-,TRBD1,TRBJ2-3,TRBV9,16
TGTGCCAGCAGTTTGCCCGGGACAGGATCTGAAAAACTGTTTTTT,CASSLPGTGSEKLFF,-,TRBD1,TRBJ1-4,TRBV28,15
TGCAGTGCTACTAAACAGCAAGATACGCAGTATTTT,CSATKQQDTQYF,-,-,TRBJ2-3,TRBV20-1,12
TGTGCCAGCAGCCGTAGGAGACTAGCGGGGGACACAGATACGCAGTATTTT,CASSRRRLAGDTDTQYF,few,TRBD2,TRBJ2-3,TRBV7-6,17
TGTGCCAGCAGCGCCGGACTAGCGGGGGGGCGACAAGAGACCCAGTACTTC,CASSAGLAGGRQETQYF,few,TRBD2,TRBJ2-5,TRBV7-2,17
TGTGCCAGCAGCCTAGCAGGGAGTACTCAGCCCCAGCATTTT,CASSLAGSTQPQHF,-,-,TRBJ1-5,TRBV12-3/TRBV12-4,14
TGTGCCAGCAGCCGGGCCGAGGGCGGCTACACCTTC,CASSRAEGGYTF,-,-,TRBJ1-2,TRBV3-1,12
TGCAGTGTGAGGCCGGGGGCTAGCAATCAGCCCCAGCATTTT,CSVRPGASNQPQHF,-,-,TRBJ1-5,TRBV20-1,14
TGCGCCAGCAGCCAAAGTGGGGGCCTGAACACTGAAGCTTTCTTT,CASSQSGGLNTEAFF,-,-,TRBJ1-1,TRBV4-3,15
TGTGCCAGCAGTTACATCGCCGTTAACTATGGCTACACCTTC,CASSYIAVNYGYTF,-,-,TRBJ1-2,TRBV6-6,14
TGCAGCGTCGCCTCTGCCCCAGGTTGGGGGTCCTACGAGCAGTACTTC,CSVASAPGWGSYEQYF,few,-,TRBJ2-7,TRBV29-1,16
TGCGCCAGCAGCCAAGATAATAACAGGGGGCTAACCGGGGAGCTGTTTTTT,CASSQDNNRGLTGELFF,-,TRBD1,TRBJ2-2,TRBV4-3,17
TGCGCCAGCAGCCAAGATCCTAGCGGGGGGTCCTGCAATGAGCAGTTCTTC,CASSQDPSGGSCNEQFF,-,TRBD2,TRBJ2-1,TRBV4-3,17
TGCAGTGCTCCGAACACCGAAAACGTTGGTGAGCAGTTCTTC,CSAPNTENVGEQFF,-,-,TRBJ2-1,TRBV20-1,14
TGTGCCAGCAGTTTCGAGGACCTGGGGACCCAGTACTTC,CASSFEDLGTQYF,few,-,TRBJ2-5,TRBV6-2/TRBV6-3,13
TGCAGCGTAACCAGGGACAGGCGGGGCAATGAGCAGTTCTTC,CSVTRDRRGNEQFF,-,TRBD1,TRBJ2-1,TRBV29-1,14
TGTGCCAGCAACGGATCCCCAAGTTCCCCCTACGAGCAGTACTTC,CASNGSPSSPYEQYF,-,-,TRBJ2-7,TRBV6-6,15
TGTGCCAGCATCAACCTTGGGGAGGTCAGGAATGAGCAGTTCTTC,CASINLGEVRNEQFF,-,-,TRBJ2-1,TRBV12-3/TRBV12-4,15
TGCAGTGCTACGAAGAGCGGGGGGGCTCTCAATGAGCAGTTCTTC,CSATKSGGALNEQFF,-,TRBD2,TRBJ2-1,TRBV20-1,15
TGCGCCAGCAGCCAAGGATTGATGGCCGTCTCCCACGAGCAGTACTTC,CASSQGLMAVSHEQYF,-,-,TRBJ2-7,TRBV4-1,16